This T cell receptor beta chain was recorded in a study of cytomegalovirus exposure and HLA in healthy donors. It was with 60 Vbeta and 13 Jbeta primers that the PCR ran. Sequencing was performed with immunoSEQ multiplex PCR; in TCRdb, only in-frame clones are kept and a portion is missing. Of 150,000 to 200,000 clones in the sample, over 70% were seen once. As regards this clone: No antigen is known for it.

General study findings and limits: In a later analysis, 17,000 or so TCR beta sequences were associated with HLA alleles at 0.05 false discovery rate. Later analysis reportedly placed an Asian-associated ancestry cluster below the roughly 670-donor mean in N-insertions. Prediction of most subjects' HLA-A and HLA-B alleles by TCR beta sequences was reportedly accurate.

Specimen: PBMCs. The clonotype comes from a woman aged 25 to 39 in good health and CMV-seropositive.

The DNA of the CDR3 is TGTGCCAGCAGCTTAAACCCCAAGACGGGGGATAATGGCTACACCTTC. It is translated as CASSLNPKTGDNGYTF. The chain recombines TRBV7-3 with TRBJ1-2; maybe TRBD1 (5 bases). The germline V gene encodes CDR1 SGHTA and CDR2 FQGTGA. The CDR3 has 16 amino acids. With 1 base removed from V and 6 bases from J, the gap between germline ends came to 18 bases. The entire variable domain, with the rest obtained from reference TRBV7-3 and TRBJ1-2, is as follows: GAGVSQTPSNKVTEKGKYVELRCDPISGHTALYWYRQSLGQGPEFLIYFQGTGAADDSGLPNDRFFAVRPEGSVSTLKIQRTERGDSAVYLCASSLNPKTGDNGYTFGSGTRLTVV.